This T cell receptor (beta chain) was sequenced during a study of T cell responses to AZD1222 COVID-19 vaccine. Libraries were prepared by immunoSEQ multiplex PCR; TCRdb keeps only in-frame clonotypes and omits some of them. The sample has 75,000 to 100,000 clones; approximately 87% are singletons. This CDR3 contains 14 residues. Looked up from germline, CDR1 is SGHVS and CDR2 is FNYEAQ. Trimming removed 4 bases from V and 4 bases from J, with 13 bases in between. The receptor was derived from an adult in good health. Sequenced here: peripheral blood, sampled on day 0 of AZD1222 vaccination. The V call is TRBV7-6, the J call TRBJ2-5; possibly TRBD2 for D (5 bases). This CDR3 reads CASSSLALGETQYF. The CDR3 DNA is TGTGCCAGCAGCTCTTTAGCGTTGGGAGAGACCCAGTACTTC.